The TCR beta chain under discussion was sequenced for a study of blood T cell repertoires in COVID-19. In the study overall: PBMCs, B-cell-depleted T cells, or T cells were the source of the cDNA or gDNA that made up the material.

Study processing details: Estimated nucleated cell counts came from reference gene primer amplification. The data were produced by immunoSEQ multiplex PCR, yet TCRdb's version contains in-frame clones alone and is incomplete. The V and J calls and clone size are taken from that table; D and trimming were inferred from the DNA. The sample records more than 200,000 clones, 65% to 85% being singletons. This CDR3 has 13 residues. CDR1 is MNHEY and CDR2 is SVGAGI in the germline V gene. Trimming took 6 bases from V and 4 from J, leaving 10 bases between them. As to this clone: The sample carries other DNA sequences with the same CDR3.

Sequenced input: peripheral blood. This sequence originates from a woman over 75 with acute or convalescent COVID-19. V is TRBV6-5 and J is TRBJ1-5, with D perhaps matching TRBD1 (6 bases). CDR3 coding DNA: TGTGCCAGCAGACCCACAGGGAATCAGCCCCAGCATTTT. Its translation is CASRPTGNQPQHF.